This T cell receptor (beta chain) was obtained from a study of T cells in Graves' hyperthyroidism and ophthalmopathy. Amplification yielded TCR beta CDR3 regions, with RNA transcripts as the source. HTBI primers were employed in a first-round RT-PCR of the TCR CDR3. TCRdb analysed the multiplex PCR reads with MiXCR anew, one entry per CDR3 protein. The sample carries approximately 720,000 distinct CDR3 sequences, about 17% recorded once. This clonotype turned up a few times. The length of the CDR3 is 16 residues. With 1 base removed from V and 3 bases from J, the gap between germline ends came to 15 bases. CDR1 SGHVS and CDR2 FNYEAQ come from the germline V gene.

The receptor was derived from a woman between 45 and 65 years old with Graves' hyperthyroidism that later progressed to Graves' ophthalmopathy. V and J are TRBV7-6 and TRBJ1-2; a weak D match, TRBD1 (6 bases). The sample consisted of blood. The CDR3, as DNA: TGTGCCAGCAGCTTAGTCCCCCGGGGGCGCTACTATGGCTACACCTTC. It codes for CASSLVPRGRYYGYTF.